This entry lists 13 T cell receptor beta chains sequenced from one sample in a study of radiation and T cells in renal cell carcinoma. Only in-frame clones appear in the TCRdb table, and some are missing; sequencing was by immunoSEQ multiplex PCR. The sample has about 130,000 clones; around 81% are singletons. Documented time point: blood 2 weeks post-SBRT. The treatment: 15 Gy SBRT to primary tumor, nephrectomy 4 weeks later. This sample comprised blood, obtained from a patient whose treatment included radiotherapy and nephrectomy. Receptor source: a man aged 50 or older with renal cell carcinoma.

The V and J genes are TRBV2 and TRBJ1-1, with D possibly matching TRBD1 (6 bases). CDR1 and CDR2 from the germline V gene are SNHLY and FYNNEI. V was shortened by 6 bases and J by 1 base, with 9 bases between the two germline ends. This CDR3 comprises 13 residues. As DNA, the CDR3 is TGTGCCAGCAGAGACAGGAGGAACACTGAAGCTTTCTTT. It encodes CASRDRRNTEAFF.

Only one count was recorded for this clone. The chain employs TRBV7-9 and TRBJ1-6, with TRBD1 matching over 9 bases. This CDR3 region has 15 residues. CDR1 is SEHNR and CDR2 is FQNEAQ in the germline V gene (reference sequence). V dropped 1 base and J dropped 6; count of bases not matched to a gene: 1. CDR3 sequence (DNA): TGTGCCAGCAGCTTAGGGGACAGGGTTAATTCACCCCTCCACTTT. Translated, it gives CASSLGDRVNSPLHF. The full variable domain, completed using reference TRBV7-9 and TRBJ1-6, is DTGVSQNPRHKITKRGQNVTFRCDPISEHNRLYWYRQTLGQGPEFLTYFQNEAQLEKSRLLSDRFSAERPKGSFSTLEIQRTEQGDSAMYLCASSLGDRVNSPLHFGNGTRLTVT.

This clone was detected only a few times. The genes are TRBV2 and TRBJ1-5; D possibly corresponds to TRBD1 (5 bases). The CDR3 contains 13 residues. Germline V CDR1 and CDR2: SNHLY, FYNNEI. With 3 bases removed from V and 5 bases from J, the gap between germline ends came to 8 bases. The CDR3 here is CASSDREYQPQHF. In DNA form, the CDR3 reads TGTGCCAGCAGTGACAGGGAATATCAGCCCCAGCATTTT.

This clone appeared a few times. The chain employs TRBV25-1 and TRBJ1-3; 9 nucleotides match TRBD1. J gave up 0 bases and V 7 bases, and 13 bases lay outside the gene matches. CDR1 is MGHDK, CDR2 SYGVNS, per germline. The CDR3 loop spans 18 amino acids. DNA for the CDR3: TGTGCCAGCAAGGGGGACGGACAGGGGATCCGCTCTGGAAACACCATATATTTT. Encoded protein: CASKGDGQGIRSGNTIYF.

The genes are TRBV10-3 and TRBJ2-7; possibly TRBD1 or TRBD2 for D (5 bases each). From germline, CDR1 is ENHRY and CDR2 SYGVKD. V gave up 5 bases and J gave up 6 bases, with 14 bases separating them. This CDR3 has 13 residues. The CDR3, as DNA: TGTGCCATCAGTCGGGAAGGGACGGGCGAGCAGTACTTC. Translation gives CAISREGTGEQYF.

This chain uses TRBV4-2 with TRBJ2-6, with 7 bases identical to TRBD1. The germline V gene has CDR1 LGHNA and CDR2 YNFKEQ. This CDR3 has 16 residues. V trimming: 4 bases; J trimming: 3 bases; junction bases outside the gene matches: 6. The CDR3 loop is CASSPTDRDGANVLTF. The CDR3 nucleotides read TGTGCCAGCAGCCCAACCGACAGGGATGGGGCCAACGTCCTGACTTTC.

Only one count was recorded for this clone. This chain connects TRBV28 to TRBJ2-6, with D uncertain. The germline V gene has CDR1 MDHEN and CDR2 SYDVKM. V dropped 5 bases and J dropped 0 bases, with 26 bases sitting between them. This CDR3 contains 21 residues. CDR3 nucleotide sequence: TGTGCCAGCAGTCTAACTATTCTTAGGAGACCGAGCATCTCTGGGGCCAACGTCCTGACTTTC. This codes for CASSLTILRRPSISGANVLTF.

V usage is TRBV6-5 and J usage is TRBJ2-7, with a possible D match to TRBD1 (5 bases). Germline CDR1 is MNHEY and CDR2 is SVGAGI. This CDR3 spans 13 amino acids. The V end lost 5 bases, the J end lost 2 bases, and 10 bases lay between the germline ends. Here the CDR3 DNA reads TGTGCCAGCAGTAGGACACTTACCTACGAGCAGTACTTC. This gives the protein CASSRTLTYEQYF.

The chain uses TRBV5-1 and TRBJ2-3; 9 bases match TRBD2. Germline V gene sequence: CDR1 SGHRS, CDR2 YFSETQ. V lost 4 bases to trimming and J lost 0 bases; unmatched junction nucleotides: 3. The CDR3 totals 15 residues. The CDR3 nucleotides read TGCGCCAGCAGCGGGACTAGCAGAAGCACAGATACGCAGTATTTT. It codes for CASSGTSRSTDTQYF.

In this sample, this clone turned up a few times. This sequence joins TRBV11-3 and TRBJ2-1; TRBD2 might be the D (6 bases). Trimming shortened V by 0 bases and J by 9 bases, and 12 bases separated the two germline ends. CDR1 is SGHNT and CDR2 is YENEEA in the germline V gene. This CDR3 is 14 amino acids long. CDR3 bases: TGTGCCAGCAGCTTAGAGGGGGGATCGGGTGAGCAGTTCTTC. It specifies CASSLEGGSGEQFF.

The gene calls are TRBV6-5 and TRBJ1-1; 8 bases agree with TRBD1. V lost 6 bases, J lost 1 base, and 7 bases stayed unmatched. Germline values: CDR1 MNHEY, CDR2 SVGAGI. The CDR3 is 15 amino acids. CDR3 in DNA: TGTGCCAGCAGGCCACCAGGGGGCGAGAACACTGAAGCTTTCTTT. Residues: CASRPPGGENTEAFF.

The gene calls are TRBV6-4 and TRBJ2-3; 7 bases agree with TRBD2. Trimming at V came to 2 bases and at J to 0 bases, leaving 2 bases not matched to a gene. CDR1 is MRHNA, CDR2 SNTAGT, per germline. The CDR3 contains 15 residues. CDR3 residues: CASSDGSGSTDTQYF. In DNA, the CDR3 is TGTGCCAGCAGTGACGGTAGCGGGAGCACAGATACGCAGTATTTT.

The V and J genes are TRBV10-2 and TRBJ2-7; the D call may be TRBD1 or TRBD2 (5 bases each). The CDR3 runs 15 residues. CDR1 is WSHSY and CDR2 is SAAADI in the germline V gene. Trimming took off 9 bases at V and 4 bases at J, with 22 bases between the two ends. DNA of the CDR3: TGCGCCAGTAGTTTAGAAAACCCGGGACCGTACGAGCAGTACTTC. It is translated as CASSLENPGPYEQYF.